Below are 16 T cell receptor beta chains sequenced from a single sample in a study of CD8+ T cells in alopecia areata. In each case, RNA was isolated and then reverse transcribed into cDNA as the sequencing template. The method was immunoSEQ multiplex PCR; TCRdb's version includes in-frame clones alone and lacks a portion of them. The sample includes some 150,000 clones, about 59% of them seen just once. Treatment denoted: oral pan-JAK inhibitor, 5-10 mg twice daily. The sample here was CD8+ T cells sorted from blood, taken at week 4, from a patient treated with tofacitinib. Source of these receptors: a human donor with alopecia areata.

V is TRBV5-6 and J is TRBJ1-2, with 11 bases identical to TRBD1. From germline, CDR1 is SGHDT and CDR2 YYEEEE. The junction had 7 bases not matched to a gene; V was cut back by 7 bases and J by 5 bases. CDR3 length: 14 residues. DNA of the CDR3: TGTGCCAGCCTCAAGGGACAGGGGGTTTATGGCTACACCTTC. Translation: CASLKGQGVYGYTF.

The gene calls are TRBV29-1 and TRBJ1-1; D call uncertain. The CDR3 spans 14 residues. The V gene lost 5 bases and the J gene lost 3 bases, with 16 bases spanning the gap. Germline lookup yields CDR1 SQVTM and CDR2 ANQGSEA. The CDR3 DNA sequence: TGCAGCGTTTCGACCCGGGTAGAGTACACTGAAGCTTTCTTT. Protein sequence: CSVSTRVEYTEAFF.

This chain links TRBV5-1 with TRBJ1-1, with 7 bases aligning to TRBD1. Germline V CDR1 and CDR2: SGHRS, YFSETQ. CDR3 size: 15 residues. Trimming cost V 5 bases and J 2 bases; bases outside gene matches: 9. The CDR3 DNA follows: TGCGCCAGCAGATCACCACAGGGGAGAAACACTGAAGCTTTCTTT. Protein: CASRSPQGRNTEAFF.

The chain is built from TRBV30 and TRBJ2-5; D ambiguous. This CDR3 is 12 amino acids long. Germline V CDR1 and CDR2: GTSNPN, SVGIG (reference sequence). The V end lost 5 bases, the J end lost 2 bases, and 9 bases lay between the germline ends. The CDR3 loop reads CAWSYGQETQYF. The CDR3 nucleotides read TGTGCCTGGTCCTATGGGCAAGAGACCCAGTACTTC.

On this clone: Other DNA sequences in the same sample also yield this CDR3. J is TRBJ1-1 and V is TRBV30; D unresolved. Trimming took off 0 bases at V and 5 bases at J, with 7 bases between the two ends. The CDR3 is 12 residues long. The germline V gene encodes CDR1 GTSNPN and CDR2 SVGIG (reference sequence). The CDR3 nucleotides are TGTGCCTGGAGTGTCGGGGATACTGAAGCTTTCTTT. This codes for CAWSVGDTEAFF.

The rearrangement joins TRBV29-1 to TRBJ2-5; D perhaps matches TRBD2 (5 bases). V was trimmed by 4 bases and J by 5 bases, leaving 20 bases between them. Per the germline V gene, CDR1 is SQVTM and CDR2 is ANQGSEA. This CDR3 contains 15 residues. In nucleotides, the CDR3 is TGCAGCGTTGCTAAACGGACCTGGGAGTTGGAGACCCAGTACTTC. This codes for CSVAKRTWELETQYF.

The V gene is TRBV20-1, the J gene TRBJ2-5; the D is unclear. There are 10 residues in the CDR3. Trimming removed 3 bases from V and 5 bases from J, with 4 bases in between. The germline V gene encodes CDR1 DFQATT and CDR2 SNEGSKA (reference sequence). The CDR3 DNA reads TGCAGTGCTAGCCCCGAGACCCAGTACTTC. Translating gives CSASPETQYF.

This clone was seen a handful of times. The CDR3, as DNA: TGTGCCAGCAGCCAGCTGAAGGGGATCTCTGGAAACACCATATATTTT. It codes for CASSQLKGISGNTIYF. The chain carries TRBV14 and TRBJ1-3; D is perhaps TRBD1 (5 bases). The CDR3 is 16 amino acids. Germline loops: CDR1 SGHDN, CDR2 FVKESK. The V gene lost 3 bases and the J gene lost 0 bases, with 12 bases spanning the gap.

The chain has TRBV13 and TRBJ1-5, with TRBD1 matching 7 bases. The CDR3 spans 14 residues. V lost 3 bases and J lost 7; bases outside the gene matches: 6. CDR1 PRHDT and CDR2 FYEKMQ come from the germline V gene (reference sequence). The CDR3 DNA follows: TGTGCCAGCAGCTTTAGACAGGGCGGGCAGCCCCAGCATTTT. Translating gives CASSFRQGGQPQHF.

J is TRBJ1-2 and V is TRBV5-6; tentative D call: TRBD1 (5 bases). V was shortened by 3 bases and J by 3 bases, with 9 bases between the two germline ends. Germline V gene sequence: CDR1 SGHDT, CDR2 YYEEEE. The CDR3 is 13 amino acids. CDR3 residues: CASSYDSDYGYTF. For the CDR3, the DNA is TGTGCCAGCAGCTATGACAGTGACTATGGCTACACCTTC.

The rearrangement links TRBV30 to TRBJ2-7; D not certain. Looked up from germline, CDR1 is GTSNPN and CDR2 is SVGIG (reference sequence). V dropped 0 bases and J dropped 6 bases, with 9 bases sitting between them. The CDR3 is 12 residues long. This chain's CDR3 is CAWSVGSFEQYF. CDR3 DNA: TGTGCCTGGAGTGTAGGCAGCTTCGAGCAGTACTTC.

The chain carries TRBV7-9 and TRBJ1-1, with D unresolved. V lost 2 bases and J 5 bases, leaving 9 bases between the germline ends. CDR1 is SEHNR, CDR2 FQNEAQ, per germline (reference sequence). CDR3 length equals 13 residues. The CDR3 spells CASSLIEGTEAFF. CDR3 bases: TGTGCCAGCAGCTTAATCGAAGGGACTGAAGCTTTCTTT.

The chain carries TRBV25-1 and TRBJ2-3; D is perhaps TRBD1 (7 bases). The V gene's germline CDR1 is MGHDK and CDR2 SYGVNS. The CDR3 loop spans 15 amino acids. The ends were cut back, 4 bases at V and 6 bases at J, with 17 bases in the middle. The CDR3 reads CASSVQGGPADTQYF. CDR3 sequence (DNA): TGTGCCAGCAGTGTGCAGGGGGGACCCGCGGATACGCAGTATTTT.

Only a few counts were recorded for this clone. The chain uses TRBV29-1 and TRBJ2-3; D gene uncertain. The ends were cut back, 6 bases at V and 8 bases at J, with 9 bases in the middle. The CDR3 consists of 10 residues. CDR1 and CDR2 from the germline V gene are SQVTM and ANQGSEA. CDR3 DNA: TGCAGCGTCCCCCTTGGTACGCAGTATTTT. Residues: CSVPLGTQYF.

This clone was detected ten times or more. For the CDR3, the DNA is TGTGCCAGTAGTATAGATCGACGAGCGGGGAAGACAGATACGCAGTATTTT. Its translation: CASSIDRRAGKTDTQYF. J is TRBJ2-3 and V is TRBV19, with 7 nucleotides matching TRBD2. The CDR3 sequence is 17 residues long. The germline CDR1 and CDR2 sequences are LNHDA and SQIVND (reference sequence). V lost 0 bases, J lost 3 bases, and 9 bases stayed unmatched.

The chain links TRBV27 to TRBJ2-7; TRBD2 matches at 7 bases. The CDR3 loop spans 18 amino acids. The junction had 16 bases not matched to a gene; V was cut back by 0 bases and J by 5 bases. The germline V gene has CDR1 MNHEY and CDR2 SMNVEV (reference sequence). CDR3: CASSLSGGRRVYSHEQYF. The CDR3 DNA is TGTGCCAGCAGTTTATCGGGGGGGAGGCGGGTATACTCTCACGAGCAGTACTTC.